These 3 T cell receptor beta chains originate from one sample sequenced in a study of circulating CD8 cells and anti-PD-1 response in melanoma. Four subsets defined by PD-1 and/or TIGIT were sorted from live CD3+CD8+TCRalphabeta+ cells. The QIAseq Immune Repertoire TCR panel built the libraries from roughly 16 ng of total RNA. MiXCR, run by TCRdb on the reads, gives a single entry per CDR3 protein. The sample yields 560 or so distinct CDR3 sequences, 6.3% seen once. This specimen was CD8+ T cells from PBMCs, taken at baseline or after one month of anti-PD-1 therapy (not recorded which). These receptor sequences come from a human donor with melanoma.

This clonotype is classed as medium-sized. V is TRBV20-1 and J is TRBJ1-1; unclear D gene. The CDR3 runs 15 residues. Trimming removed 0 bases at V and 0 bases at J, with 11 bases between. Germline V gene sequence: CDR1 DFQATT, CDR2 SNEGSKA (reference sequence). CDR3 nucleotide sequence: TGCAGTGCTAGAGATAGTCGGCTGGTGAACACTGAAGCTTTCTTT. It is translated as CSARDSRLVNTEAFF.

In its sample, this clonotype was seen once. The chain carries TRBV2 and TRBJ2-7; no clear D gene. V was pared by 7 bases and J by 3 bases, with 4 bases between. Germline values: CDR1 SNHLY, CDR2 FYNNEI. There are 10 residues in the CDR3. CDR3 in DNA: TGTGCCAGCATGATCTACGAGCAGTACTTC. Amino acids: CASMIYEQYF.

This clonotype is deemed medium-sized. This chain joins TRBV28 and TRBJ1-6; 7 bases are a match to TRBD1. CDR1 and CDR2 from the germline V gene are MDHEN and SYDVKM. V dropped 4 bases and J dropped 0; count of bases not matched to a gene: 15. This CDR3 has 20 amino acids. The CDR3 DNA reads as TGTGCCAGCAGTTCCCTCTCACCCCGGGACAGAAGCTCCTATAATTCACCCCTCCACTTT. Protein: CASSSLSPRDRSSYNSPLHF. The full variable domain, its missing parts supplied by reference TRBV28 and TRBJ1-6, is DVKVTQSSRYLVKRTGEKVFLECVQDMDHENMFWYRQDPGLGLRLIYFSYDVKMKEKGDIPEGYSVSREKKERFSLILESASTNQTSMYLCASSSLSPRDRSSYNSPLHFGNGTRLTVT.